The next 3 T cell receptor beta chains were all read from a single sample in a study of T cell responses to AZD1222 COVID-19 vaccine. The repertoire was sequenced with immunoSEQ multiplex PCR; TCRdb's copy has only in-frame clones and lacks some. The table has 95,000 to 150,000 clones, 75% to 90% seen once; the top ten hold more than 2.5%. Source: peripheral blood, taken on day 0 of AZD1222 vaccination. These receptors originate from an adult in good health.

This sequence joins TRBV11-2 and TRBJ1-3, with D possibly being TRBD1 (5 bases). CDR1 is SGHAT and CDR2 is FQNNGV in the germline V gene. V shed 4 bases and J shed 5 bases, with 18 bases lying between them. This CDR3 is built from 16 residues. The DNA of the CDR3 is TGTGCCAGCAGCTCCAGAGCTTCGGGGCTCAGAAACACCATATATTTT. This encodes CASSSRASGLRNTIYF. The variable domain in full, with the rest retrieved from reference TRBV11-2 and TRBJ1-3, is EAGVAQSPRYKIIEKRQSVAFWCNPISGHATLYWYQQILGQGPKLLIQFQNNGVVDDSQLPKDRFSAERLKGVDSTLKIQPAKLEDSAVYLCASSSRASGLRNTIYFGEGSWLTVV.

This chain connects TRBV7-3 to TRBJ1-6; D gene unclear. Germline CDR1 reads SGHTA; CDR2 reads FQGTGA. There are 14 residues in the CDR3. Trimming took 2 bases from V and 8 from J, leaving 10 bases between them. CDR3 residues: CASSLSAPDSPLHF. For the CDR3, the DNA is TGTGCCAGCAGCTTATCGGCACCTGATTCACCCCTCCACTTT.

The chain uses TRBV2 and TRBJ2-7; possibly TRBD2 for D (6 bases). V was cut by 6 bases and J by 6 bases, with 18 bases left in between. The germline gives CDR1 SNHLY, CDR2 FYNNEI. The CDR3 is 14 amino acids. The CDR3 DNA is TGTGCCAGCAGCTCGGAGGGAAGTTCGGGCGAGCAGTACTTC. Its protein is CASSSEGSSGEQYF.